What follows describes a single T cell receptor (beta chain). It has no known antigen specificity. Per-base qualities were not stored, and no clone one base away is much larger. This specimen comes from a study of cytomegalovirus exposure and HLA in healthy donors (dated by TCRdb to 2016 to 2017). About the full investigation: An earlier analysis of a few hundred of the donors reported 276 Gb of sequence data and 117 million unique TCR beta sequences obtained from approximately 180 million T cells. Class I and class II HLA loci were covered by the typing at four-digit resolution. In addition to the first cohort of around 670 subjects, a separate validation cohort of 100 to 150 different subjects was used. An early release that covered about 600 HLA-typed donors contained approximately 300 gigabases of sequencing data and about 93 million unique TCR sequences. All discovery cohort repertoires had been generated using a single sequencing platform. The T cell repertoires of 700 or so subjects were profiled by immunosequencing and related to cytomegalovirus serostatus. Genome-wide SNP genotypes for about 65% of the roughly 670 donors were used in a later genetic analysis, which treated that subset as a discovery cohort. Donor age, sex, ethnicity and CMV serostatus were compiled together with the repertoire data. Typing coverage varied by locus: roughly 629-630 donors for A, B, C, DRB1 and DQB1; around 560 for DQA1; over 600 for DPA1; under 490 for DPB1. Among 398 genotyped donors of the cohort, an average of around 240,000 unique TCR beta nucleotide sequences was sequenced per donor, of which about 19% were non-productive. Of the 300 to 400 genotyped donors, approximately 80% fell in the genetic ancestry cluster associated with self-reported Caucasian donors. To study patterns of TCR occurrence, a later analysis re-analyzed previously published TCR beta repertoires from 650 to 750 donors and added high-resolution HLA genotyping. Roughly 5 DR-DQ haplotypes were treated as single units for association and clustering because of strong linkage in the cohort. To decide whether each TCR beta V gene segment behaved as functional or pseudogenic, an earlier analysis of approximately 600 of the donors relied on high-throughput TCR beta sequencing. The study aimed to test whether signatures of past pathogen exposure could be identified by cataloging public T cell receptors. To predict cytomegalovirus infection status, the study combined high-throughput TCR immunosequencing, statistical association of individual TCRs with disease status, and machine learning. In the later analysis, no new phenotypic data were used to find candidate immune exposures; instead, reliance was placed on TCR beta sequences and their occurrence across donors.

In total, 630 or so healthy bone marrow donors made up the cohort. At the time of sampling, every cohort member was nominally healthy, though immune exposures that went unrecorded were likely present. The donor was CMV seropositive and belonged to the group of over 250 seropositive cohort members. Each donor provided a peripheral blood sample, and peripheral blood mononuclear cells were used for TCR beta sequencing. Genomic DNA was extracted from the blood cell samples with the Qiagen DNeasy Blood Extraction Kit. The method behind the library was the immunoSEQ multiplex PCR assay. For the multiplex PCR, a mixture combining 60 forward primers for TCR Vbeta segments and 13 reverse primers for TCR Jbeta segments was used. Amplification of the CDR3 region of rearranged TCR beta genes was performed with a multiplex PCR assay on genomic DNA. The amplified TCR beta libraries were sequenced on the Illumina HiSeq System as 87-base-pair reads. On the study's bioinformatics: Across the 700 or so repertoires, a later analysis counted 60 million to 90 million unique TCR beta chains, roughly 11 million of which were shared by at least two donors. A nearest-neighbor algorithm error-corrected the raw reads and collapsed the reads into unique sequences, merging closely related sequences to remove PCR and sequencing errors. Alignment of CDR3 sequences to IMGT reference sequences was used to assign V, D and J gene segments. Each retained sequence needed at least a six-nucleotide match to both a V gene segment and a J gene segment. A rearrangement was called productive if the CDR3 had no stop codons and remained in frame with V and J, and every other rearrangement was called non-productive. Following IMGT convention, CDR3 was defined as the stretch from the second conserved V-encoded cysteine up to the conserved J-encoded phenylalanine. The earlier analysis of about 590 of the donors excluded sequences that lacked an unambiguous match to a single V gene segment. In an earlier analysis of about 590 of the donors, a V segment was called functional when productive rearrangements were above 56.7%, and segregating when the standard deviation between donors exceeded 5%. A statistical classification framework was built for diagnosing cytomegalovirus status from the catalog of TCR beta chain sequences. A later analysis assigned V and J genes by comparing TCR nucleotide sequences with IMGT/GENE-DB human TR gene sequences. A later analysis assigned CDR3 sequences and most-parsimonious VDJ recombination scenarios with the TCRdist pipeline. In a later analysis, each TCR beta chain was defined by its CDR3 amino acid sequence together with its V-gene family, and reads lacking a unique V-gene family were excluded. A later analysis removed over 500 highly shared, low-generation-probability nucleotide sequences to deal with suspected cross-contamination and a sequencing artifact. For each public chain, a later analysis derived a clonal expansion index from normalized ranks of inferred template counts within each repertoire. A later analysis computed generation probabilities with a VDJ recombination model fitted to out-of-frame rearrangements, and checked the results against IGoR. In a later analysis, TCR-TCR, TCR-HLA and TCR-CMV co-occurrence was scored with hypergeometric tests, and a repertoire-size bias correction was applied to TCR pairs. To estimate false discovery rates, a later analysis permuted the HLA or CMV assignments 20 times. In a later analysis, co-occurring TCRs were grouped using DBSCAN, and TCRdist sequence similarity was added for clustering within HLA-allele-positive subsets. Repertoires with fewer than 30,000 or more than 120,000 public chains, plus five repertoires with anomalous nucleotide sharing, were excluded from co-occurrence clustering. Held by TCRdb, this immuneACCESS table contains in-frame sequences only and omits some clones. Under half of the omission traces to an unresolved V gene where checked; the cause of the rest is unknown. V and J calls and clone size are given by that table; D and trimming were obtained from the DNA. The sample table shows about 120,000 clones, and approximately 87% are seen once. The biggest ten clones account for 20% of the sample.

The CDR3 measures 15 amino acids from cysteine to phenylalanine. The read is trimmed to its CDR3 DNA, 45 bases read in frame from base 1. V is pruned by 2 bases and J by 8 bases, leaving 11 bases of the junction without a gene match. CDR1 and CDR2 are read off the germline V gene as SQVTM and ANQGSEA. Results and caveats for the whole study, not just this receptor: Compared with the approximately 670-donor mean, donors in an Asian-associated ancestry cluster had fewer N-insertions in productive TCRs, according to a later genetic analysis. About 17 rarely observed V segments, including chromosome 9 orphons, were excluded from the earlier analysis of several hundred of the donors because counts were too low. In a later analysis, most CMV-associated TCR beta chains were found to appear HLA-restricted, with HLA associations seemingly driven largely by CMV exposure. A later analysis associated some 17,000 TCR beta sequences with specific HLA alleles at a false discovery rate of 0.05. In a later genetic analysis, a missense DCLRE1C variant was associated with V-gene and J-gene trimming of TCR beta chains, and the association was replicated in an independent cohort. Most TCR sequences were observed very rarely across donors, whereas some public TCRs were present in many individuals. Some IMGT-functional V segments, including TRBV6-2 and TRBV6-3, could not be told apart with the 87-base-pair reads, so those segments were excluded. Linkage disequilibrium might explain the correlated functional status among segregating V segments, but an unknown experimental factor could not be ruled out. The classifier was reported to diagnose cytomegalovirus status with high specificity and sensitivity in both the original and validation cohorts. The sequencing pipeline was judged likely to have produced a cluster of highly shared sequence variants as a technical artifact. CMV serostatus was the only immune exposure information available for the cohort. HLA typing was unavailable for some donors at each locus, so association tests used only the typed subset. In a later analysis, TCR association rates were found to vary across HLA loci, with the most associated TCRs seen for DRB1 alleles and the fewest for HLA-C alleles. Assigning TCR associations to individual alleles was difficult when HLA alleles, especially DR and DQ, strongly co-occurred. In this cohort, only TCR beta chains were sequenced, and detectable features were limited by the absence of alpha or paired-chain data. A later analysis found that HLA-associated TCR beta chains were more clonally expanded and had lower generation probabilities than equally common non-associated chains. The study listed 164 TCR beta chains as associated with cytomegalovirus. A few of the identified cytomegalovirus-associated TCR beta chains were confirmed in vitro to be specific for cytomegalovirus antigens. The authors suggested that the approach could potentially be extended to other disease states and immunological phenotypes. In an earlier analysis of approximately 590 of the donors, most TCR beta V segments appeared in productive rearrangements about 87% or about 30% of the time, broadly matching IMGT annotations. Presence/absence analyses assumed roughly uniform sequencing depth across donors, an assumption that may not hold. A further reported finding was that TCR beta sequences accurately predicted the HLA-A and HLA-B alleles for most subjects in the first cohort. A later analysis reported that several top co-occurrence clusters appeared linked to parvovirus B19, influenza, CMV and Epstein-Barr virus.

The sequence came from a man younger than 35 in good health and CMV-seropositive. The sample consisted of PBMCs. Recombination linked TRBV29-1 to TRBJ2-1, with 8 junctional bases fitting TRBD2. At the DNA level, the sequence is TGCAGCGTTGAAAGTTGGCGGGGGGCCGGGGATGAGCAGTTCTTC. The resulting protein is CSVESWRGAGDEQFF.